The 20 T cell receptor beta chains in this list originate from one sample, sequenced in a study of sequential checkpoint blockade in melanoma. Indicated treatment: randomized to nivolumab then ipilimumab (arm A) or the reverse (arm B). Generated by immunoSEQ multiplex PCR, the TCRdb table keeps only in-frame clones and is missing some. The sample lists about 6,000 clones, roughly 21% occurring once. This specimen consisted of tumor tissue (inferred from file names), obtained from a patient given nivolumab and ipilimumab in sequence. The source is a human donor with melanoma.

This clone is medium-sized within its sample. Other DNA sequences within the sample encode an identical CDR3. The V gene is TRBV6-1, the J gene TRBJ2-7; D remains unclear. The CDR3 runs to 14 residues. V lost 1 base and J lost 4, with 11 bases in between. Germline lookup yields CDR1 MNHNS and CDR2 SASEGT. Written as DNA, the CDR3 is TGTGCCAGCAGTGAAGGAGTAGGCGGTTACGAGCAGTACTTC. Protein: CASSEGVGGYEQYF.

Many counts were recorded for this clone. The rearrangement links TRBV28 to TRBJ1-2; maybe TRBD1 (6 bases). Trimming shortened V by 5 bases and J by 6 bases, and 22 bases separated the two germline ends. Germline CDR1 is MDHEN and CDR2 is SYDVKM. The CDR3 length is 16 residues. CDR3 amino acids: CASSPFVGGQRDGYTF. CDR3 nucleotide sequence: TGTGCCAGCAGTCCCTTTGTTGGGGGGCAGAGAGATGGCTACACCTTC.

The chain combines TRBV19 with TRBJ2-4, with 11 bases that match TRBD2. The germline gives CDR1 LNHDA, CDR2 SQIVND (reference sequence). J was trimmed by 1 base and V by 5 bases; bases with no gene match: 4. The CDR3 loop spans 16 amino acids. CDR3 coding DNA: TGTGCCAGTAGTTTGGGACTAGCGGATGCCAAAAACATTCAGTACTTC. This gives the protein CASSLGLADAKNIQYF. The full variable domain, in which reference TRBV19 and TRBJ2-4 provide the parts outside the CDR3, is DGGITQSPKYLFRKEGQNVTLSCEQNLNHDAMYWYRQDPGQGLRLIYYSQIVNDFQKGDIAEGYSVSREKKESFPLTVTSAQKNPTAFYLCASSLGLADAKNIQYFGAGTRLSVL.

The rearrangement links TRBV6-8 to TRBJ1-5; weak D call: TRBD1 (5 bases). Trimming removed 11 bases from V and 3 bases from J, with 11 bases in between. The germline V gene has CDR1 MNHGY and CDR2 SAAAGT. The CDR3 runs 12 residues. CDR3 residues: CAAGGLNQPQHF. CDR3 in DNA: TGTGCCGCCGGGGGACTCAATCAGCCCCAGCATTTT.

This clone is labeled as medium-sized. The CDR3 region is CASSGETGRTGELFF. The CDR3 DNA reads as TGTGCCAGCAGCGGAGAGACAGGGCGTACCGGGGAGCTGTTTTTT. The chain has TRBV9 and TRBJ2-2; 7 bases agree with TRBD1. Per germline, CDR1 SGDLS and CDR2 YYNGEE. V gave up 3 bases and J gave up 5 bases; unmatched junction bases: 7. The CDR3 consists of 15 residues.

This chain connects TRBV19 to TRBJ2-7; a possible D gene is TRBD2 (6 bases). CDR3 length equals 14 residues. The germline V gene encodes CDR1 LNHDA and CDR2 SQIVND (reference sequence). The V gene lost 3 bases and the J gene lost 2 bases, with 11 bases spanning the gap. DNA for the CDR3: TGTGCCAGTAGTATGGCTAGCGACGCCTACGAGCAGTACTTC. Its protein product is CASSMASDAYEQYF.

This clone is termed medium-sized. The chain combines TRBV11-3 with TRBJ2-7; no reliable D call. The CDR3 has 14 amino acids. Trimming shortened V by 0 bases and J by 2 bases, and 8 bases separated the two germline ends. CDR1 and CDR2 (germline): SGHNT, YENEEA. CDR3 amino acids: CASSLDVGPYEQYF. In nucleotides, the CDR3 is TGTGCCAGCAGCTTAGATGTTGGCCCCTACGAGCAGTACTTC.

This rearrangement joins TRBV11-3 to TRBJ2-1; no clear D. Per the germline V gene, CDR1 is SGHNT and CDR2 is YENEEA. The CDR3 is 14 residues long. Trimming stripped 5 bases from V and 14 bases from J, with 22 bases between. DNA of the CDR3: TGTGCCAGCAGCCCTCCTTATGACCAGGACGGAGAGTTCTTC. It encodes CASSPPYDQDGEFF.

This clone has a count of ten or more. The chain is built from TRBV11-3 and TRBJ2-7, with D perhaps matching TRBD1 or TRBD2 (5 bases each). Germline CDR1 and CDR2: SGHNT and YENEEA. The V gene lost 2 bases and the J gene lost 5 bases, with 13 bases spanning the gap. The CDR3 runs to 14 residues. The CDR3 bases are TGTGCCAGCAGCTTAAGTGGCAGGGACGACGAGCAGTACTTC. Translating it yields CASSLSGRDDEQYF.

This clone occurred many times. V usage is TRBV6-8 and J usage is TRBJ2-5, with 8 bases identical to TRBD2. The germline gives CDR1 MNHGY, CDR2 SAAAGT. The CDR3 length is 15 residues. Trimming cost V 5 bases and J 7 bases; bases outside gene matches: 12. The CDR3 loop reads CASSEAGGRTRTQYF. In DNA, the CDR3 is TGTGCCAGCAGTGAGGCGGGGGGACGGACGAGGACCCAGTACTTC.

This clone ranks as medium-sized. The chain uses TRBV4-1 and TRBJ2-1; possibly TRBD1 for D (5 bases). CDR1 and CDR2 (germline): MGHRA, YSYEKL. Trimming cost V 0 bases and J 8 bases, with 8 bases left between them. The CDR3 loop spans 13 amino acids. For the CDR3, the DNA is TGCGCCAGCAGCCAAGAGCCAGGGTATGAGCAGTTCTTC. Translated, it gives CASSQEPGYEQFF.

This clone has only a few counts. This rearrangement joins TRBV18 to TRBJ1-1; maybe TRBD1 (5 bases). The V gene's germline CDR1 is KGHSH and CDR2 LQKENI. The ends were cut back, 0 bases at V and 5 bases at J, with 10 bases in the middle. This CDR3 region has 14 residues. The CDR3 nucleotides read TGTGCCAGCTCACCACCCGGGGCGGGAACTGAAGCTTTCTTT. This translates into CASSPPGAGTEAFF.

This rearrangement joins TRBV19 to TRBJ1-2; D ambiguous. V was cut by 3 bases and J by 2 bases, with 13 bases left in between. CDR1 and CDR2 (germline): LNHDA, SQIVND (reference sequence). This CDR3 is 15 amino acids long. In DNA form, the CDR3 reads TGTGCCAGTAGTATGTCGGACGGCCCCAACTATGGCTACACCTTC. It is translated as CASSMSDGPNYGYTF.

This chain connects TRBV29-1 to TRBJ1-3, with 8 bases aligning to TRBD1. Losses at the gene ends were 6 bases for V and 7 bases for J; bases not matched to a gene: 8. The CDR3 covers 13 residues. Germline values: CDR1 SQVTM, CDR2 ANQGSEA. The CDR3 sequence: CSVVDREMNTIYF. Here the CDR3 DNA reads TGCAGCGTCGTGGACAGGGAGATGAACACCATATATTTT. Complete variable domain (other parts from reference TRBV29-1 and TRBJ1-3): SAVISQKPSRDICQRGTSLTIQCQVDSQVTMMFWYRQQPGQSLTLIATANQGSEATYESGFVIDKFPISRPNLTFSTLTVSNMSPEDSSIYLCSVVDREMNTIYFGEGSWLTVV.

The chain links TRBV28 to TRBJ2-1; TRBD2 matches at 8 bases. This CDR3 spans 17 amino acids. CDR1 MDHEN and CDR2 SYDVKM come from the germline V gene. The ends lost 5 bases at V and 5 bases at J; junction bases unmatched: 14. The CDR3 sequence: CASSPPGGGRPDNEQFF. Written as DNA, the CDR3 is TGTGCCAGCAGTCCTCCGGGGGGCGGGAGGCCCGACAATGAGCAGTTCTTC.

This sequence joins TRBV28 and TRBJ2-1; TRBD2 agrees at 11 bases. In germline, CDR1 is MDHEN, CDR2 SYDVKM. J gave up 2 bases and V 6 bases, and 12 bases lay outside the gene matches. The CDR3 contains 18 residues. The CDR3 DNA reads TGTGCCAGCAGCCCCGGGACTAGCGGAATGGTAACCTACAATGAGCAGTTCTTC. This encodes CASSPGTSGMVTYNEQFF. The full variable domain, completed using reference TRBV28 and TRBJ2-1, is DVKVTQSSRYLVKRTGEKVFLECVQDMDHENMFWYRQDPGLGLRLIYFSYDVKMKEKGDIPEGYSVSREKKERFSLILESASTNQTSMYLCASSPGTSGMVTYNEQFFGPGTRLTVL.

Comment on this clone: At one boundary the junction diverges from the germline segment, which might be a read error. The J gene is TRBJ1-5, the V gene TRBV6-8, with D perhaps matching TRBD1 (5 bases). The CDR3 length is 14 residues. The germline gives CDR1 MNHGY, CDR2 SAAAGT. The CDR3 coding sequence is TGTGCCATCAGTAAGGGGTATAGCAATCAGCCCCAGCATTTT. As protein: CAISKGYSNQPQHF.

This clone occurred a few times. The rearrangement links TRBV28 to TRBJ2-2, with D perhaps TRBD2 (7 bases). V was shortened by 6 bases and J by 1 base, with 12 bases between the two germline ends. This CDR3 is built from 15 residues. Germline V CDR1 and CDR2: MDHEN, SYDVKM. The CDR3 protein is CASRQGGKNTGELFF. Here the CDR3 DNA reads TGTGCCAGCAGACAGGGAGGGAAGAACACCGGGGAGCTGTTTTTT.

This clone was counted only a few times. J is TRBJ2-7 and V is TRBV1; the D segment call TRBD2 is taken from the table without a DNA check. TRBV1 is marked as a pseudogene. The CDR3 runs to 16 residues. CDR3 in DNA: TGCGCCAGCAGCCTTCTAGCGGGGGGGCCTGGGTACGAGCAGTACTTC. Its protein product is CASSLLAGGPGYEQYF.

By sample share, this clone is medium-sized. The chain carries TRBV6-8 and TRBJ2-5; D uncertain. The CDR3 consists of 16 residues. Germline CDR1 and CDR2: MNHGY and SAAAGT. The germline V and J ends were trimmed by 1 base and 5 bases, with 17 bases remaining between them. The DNA of the CDR3 is TGTGCCAGCAGTTACTACGCCCCCTCCGCCAGGGAGACCCAGTACTTC. Translation: CASSYYAPSARETQYF.